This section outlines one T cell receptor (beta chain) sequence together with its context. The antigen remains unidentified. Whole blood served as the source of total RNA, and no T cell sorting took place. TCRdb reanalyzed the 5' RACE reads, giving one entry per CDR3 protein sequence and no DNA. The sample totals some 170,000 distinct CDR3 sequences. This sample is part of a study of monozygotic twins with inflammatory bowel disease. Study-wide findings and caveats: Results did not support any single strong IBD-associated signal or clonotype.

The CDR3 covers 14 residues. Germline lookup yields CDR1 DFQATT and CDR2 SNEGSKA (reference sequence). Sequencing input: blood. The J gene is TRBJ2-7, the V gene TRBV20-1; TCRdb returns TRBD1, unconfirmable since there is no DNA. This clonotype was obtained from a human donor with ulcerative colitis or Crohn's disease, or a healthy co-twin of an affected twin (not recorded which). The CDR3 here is CSAIPGQGAYEQYF.